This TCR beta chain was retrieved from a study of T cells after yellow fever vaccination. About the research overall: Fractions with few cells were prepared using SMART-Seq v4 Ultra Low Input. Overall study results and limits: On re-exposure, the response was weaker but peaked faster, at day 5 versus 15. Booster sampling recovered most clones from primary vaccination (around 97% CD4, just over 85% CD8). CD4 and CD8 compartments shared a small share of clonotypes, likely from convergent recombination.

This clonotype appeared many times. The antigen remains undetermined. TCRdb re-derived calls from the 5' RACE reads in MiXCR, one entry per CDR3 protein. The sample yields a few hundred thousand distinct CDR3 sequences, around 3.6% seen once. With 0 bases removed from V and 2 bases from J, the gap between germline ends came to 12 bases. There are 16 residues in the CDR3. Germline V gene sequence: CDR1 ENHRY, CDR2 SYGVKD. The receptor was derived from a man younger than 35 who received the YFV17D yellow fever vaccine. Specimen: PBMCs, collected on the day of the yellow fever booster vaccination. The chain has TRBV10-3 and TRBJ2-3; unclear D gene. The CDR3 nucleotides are TGTGCCATCAGTGAGTCGATTTTTAAGACCACAGATACGCAGTATTTT. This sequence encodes CAISESIFKTTDTQYF.